The next 18 T cell receptor beta chains were all read from a single sample in a study of OX40 agonist ivuxolimab in advanced cancers. Only in-frame clones appear in the TCRdb table, and some are missing; sequencing was by immunoSEQ multiplex PCR. Counted here are 90,000 to 100,000 clones, roughly 89% occurring once; the ten biggest clones make up 0.7% to 0.9%. The source material was CD4+ or CD8+ T cells sorted from blood, sampled in a trial of the OX40 agonist ivuxolimab. These receptors were obtained from an adult with an advanced solid tumor such as melanoma, head and neck, liver or kidney cancer.

The genes are TRBV5-4 and TRBJ2-5, with TRBD2 identical over 9 bases. This CDR3 is built from 17 residues. V shed 4 bases, J shed 4 bases, and the junction held 14 bases outside the gene matches. Per the germline V gene, CDR1 is SGHNT and CDR2 is YYREEE (reference sequence). The DNA of the CDR3 is TGTGCCAGCAGCCCCGAAGGGGGCGGGGGGGCGATAGAGACCCAGTACTTC. As protein: CASSPEGGGGAIETQYF.

The chain links TRBV2 to TRBJ1-3; D is undetermined. V dropped 6 bases and J dropped 4 bases, with 10 bases sitting between them. CDR1 is SNHLY, CDR2 FYNNEI, per germline. The CDR3 consists of 13 residues. DNA of the CDR3: TGTGCCAGCAGGGCGGACGTGGGAAACACCATATATTTT. It encodes CASRADVGNTIYF.

This clone was counted a single time. The J gene is TRBJ2-4, the V gene TRBV6-5, with no clear D. The CDR3 runs 13 residues. The germline CDR1 and CDR2 sequences are MNHEY and SVGAGI. V lost 4 bases to trimming and J lost 7 bases, with 11 bases between them. CDR3 sequence (DNA): TGTGCCAGCAGTTCCCCGACGAGGAACATTCAGTACTTC. It codes for CASSSPTRNIQYF.

This rearrangement joins TRBV19 to TRBJ1-1; tentatively, D is TRBD1 (6 bases). This CDR3 comprises 13 residues. V was cut by 11 bases and J by 6 bases, with 19 bases left in between. Germline CDR1 is LNHDA and CDR2 is SQIVND (reference sequence). The CDR3: CAPTQGRFAEAFF. The CDR3 region has the DNA TGTGCCCCAACCCAGGGGAGGTTCGCTGAAGCTTTCTTT.

This sequence joins TRBV30 and TRBJ1-1; 9 bases map to TRBD1. Germline lookup yields CDR1 GTSNPN and CDR2 SVGIG (reference sequence). The CDR3 runs to 13 residues. V dropped 3 bases and J dropped 1; count of bases not matched to a gene: 0. The CDR3 sequence: CAWRGQGNTEAFF. DNA of the CDR3: TGTGCCTGGAGGGGACAGGGGAACACTGAAGCTTTCTTT. The whole variable domain, remainder taken from reference TRBV30 and TRBJ1-1, is SQTIHQWPATLVQPVGSPLSLECTVEGTSNPNLYWYRQAAGRGLQLLFYSVGIGQISSEVPQNLSASRPQDRQFILSSKKLLLSDSGFYLCAWRGQGNTEAFFGQGTRLTVV.

V and J are TRBV6-5 and TRBJ2-7, with D perhaps given as TRBD1 or TRBD2 (5 bases each). The CDR3 covers 15 residues. Trimming removed 5 bases from V and 4 bases from J, with 18 bases in between. CDR1 and CDR2 from the germline V gene are MNHEY and SVGAGI. For the CDR3, the DNA is TGTGCCAGCAGTAACACCGGGACCAGCTCTTACGAGCAGTACTTC. This gives the protein CASSNTGTSSYEQYF.

This CDR3 is CASSYTVSGNTIYF. The CDR3 region has the DNA TGTGCCAGCAGTTACACTGTTTCTGGAAACACCATATATTTT. V is TRBV6-6 and J is TRBJ1-3; D is uncertain. V gave up 2 bases and J gave up 1 base, with 6 bases separating them. CDR3 size: 14 residues. Germline loops: CDR1 MNHNY, CDR2 SVGAGI (reference sequence).

This chain links TRBV5-8 with TRBJ2-5; no clear D gene. The CDR3 extends over 14 amino acids. V was clipped by 2 bases and J by 0 bases, with 8 bases between them. The germline V gene encodes CDR1 SGHTS and CDR2 YDEGEE. The CDR3 DNA reads TGTGCCAGCAGCTTCGGCCTGTACCAAGAGACCCAGTACTTC. This gives the protein CASSFGLYQETQYF.

The CDR3 nucleotides are TGTGCCAGCACTCACAGGGGGGCGTCTGAAGCTTTCTTT. Protein sequence: CASTHRGASEAFF. The chain recombines TRBV7-3 with TRBJ1-1, with TRBD1 identical over 8 bases. V shed 7 bases, J shed 6 bases, and the junction held 7 bases outside the gene matches. Germline CDR1 is SGHTA and CDR2 is FQGTGA. CDR3 size: 13 residues.

As to this clone: At one of its ends the junction is not consistent with the germline gene, which may arise from a read error. The V call is TRBV7-2, the J call TRBJ2-7, with a weak D call TRBD2 (6 bases). The CDR3 totals 13 residues. Per the germline V gene, CDR1 is SGHTA and CDR2 is FQGNSA. The CDR3 coding sequence is TGTGCCAGCAGCTTAGTTGGGGGGTCCGAGAAGTACTTC. Protein product: CASSLVGGSEKYF.

The chain couples TRBV9 to TRBJ2-3; D call uncertain. The CDR3 length is 13 residues. Trimming cost V 2 bases and J 3 bases, with 7 bases left between them. Germline V gene data show CDR1 as SGDLS and CDR2 as YYNGEE. CDR3 nucleotide sequence: TGTGCCAGCAGCGTCCCTGGGACAGATACGCAGTATTTT. Amino acids: CASSVPGTDTQYF.

This clone has just one count. V usage is TRBV5-1 and J usage is TRBJ1-4; 10 bases are shared with TRBD1. This CDR3 region has 16 residues. V dropped 2 bases and J dropped 6; count of bases not matched to a gene: 7. Germline V gives CDR1 SGHRS, CDR2 YFSETQ. CDR3: CASSFQGTGVDEKLFF. The CDR3 DNA follows: TGCGCCAGCAGCTTCCAGGGGACAGGGGTGGATGAAAAACTGTTTTTT.

The chain couples TRBV5-6 to TRBJ2-6; D is undetermined. This CDR3 contains 15 residues. Germline V gene sequence: CDR1 SGHDT, CDR2 YYEEEE. The ends were cut back, 0 bases at V and 4 bases at J, with 8 bases in the middle. The DNA of the CDR3 is TGTGCCAGCAGCTTGGGGATGTCCGGGGCCAACGTCCTGACTTTC. It translates to CASSLGMSGANVLTF.

This clone has a single count. The rearrangement joins TRBV5-4 to TRBJ2-3, with D possibly matching TRBD1 (6 bases). The CDR3 length is 15 residues. Trimming took 1 base from V and 8 from J, leaving 17 bases between them. Per germline, CDR1 SGHNT and CDR2 YYREEE (reference sequence). The CDR3 is CASSLLQGALTTQYF. CDR3 DNA: TGTGCCAGCAGCTTGTTACAGGGAGCCCTAACTACGCAGTATTTT.

This clone has a single count. The V gene is TRBV7-6, the J gene TRBJ1-3; D possibly corresponds to TRBD1 (5 bases). CDR1 and CDR2 from the germline V gene are SGHVS and FNYEAQ. V was cut by 5 bases and J by 10 bases, with 9 bases left in between. The CDR3 loop spans 11 amino acids. The CDR3 is CASSPGKTIYF. CDR3 sequence (DNA): TGTGCCAGCAGCCCAGGGAAAACCATATATTTT. Using reference TRBV7-6 and TRBJ1-3 for the parts outside the CDR3, the full variable domain is GAGVSQSPRYKVTKRGQDVALRCDPISGHVSLYWYRQALGQGPEFLTYFNYEAQQDKSGLPNDRFSAERPEGSISTLTIQRTEQRDSAMYRCASSPGKTIYFGEGSWLTVV.

The V and J genes are TRBV18 and TRBJ2-3, with TRBD2 matching 8 bases. V lost 0 bases, J lost 3 bases, and 5 bases stayed unmatched. The CDR3 covers 16 residues. The germline V gene has CDR1 KGHSH and CDR2 LQKENI. The CDR3 reads CASSPPAGGGTDTQYF. The CDR3 nucleotides read TGTGCCAGCTCACCACCCGCGGGGGGCGGTACAGATACGCAGTATTTT.

The chain is built from TRBV18 and TRBJ1-4; D is perhaps TRBD1 (5 bases). This CDR3 region has 14 residues. The germline CDR1 and CDR2 sequences are KGHSH and LQKENI. Trimming took 1 base from V and 4 from J, leaving 7 bases between them. The CDR3 reads CASSPQGYNEKLFF. As DNA, the CDR3 is TGTGCCAGCTCACCACAGGGGTATAATGAAAAACTGTTTTTT. Full variable domain (missing parts from reference TRBV18 and TRBJ1-4): NAGVMQNPRHLVRRRGQEARLRCSPMKGHSHVYWYRQLPEEGLKFMVYLQKENIIDESGMPKERFSAEFPKEGPSILRIQQVVRGDSAAYFCASSPQGYNEKLFFGSGTQLSVL.

The chain recombines TRBV7-6 with TRBJ2-2; TRBD1 aligns across 7 bases. The V and J ends lost 3 bases and 5 bases, in that order; junction bases with no gene match: 12. The germline gives CDR1 SGHVS, CDR2 FNYEAQ. This CDR3 contains 17 residues. The CDR3 coding sequence is TGTGCCAGCAGCTTGGGTGGAAGACAGGGCGGAACCGGGGAGCTGTTTTTT. Protein product: CASSLGGRQGGTGELFF.